This record concerns one T cell receptor (beta chain) sequence. Its specificity is not known. CDR3 size: 18 residues. CDR1 and CDR2 from the germline V gene are MGHRA and YSYEKL. With 1 base removed from V and 1 base from J, the gap between germline ends came to 19 bases. TCRdb used MiXCR to reprocess the 5' RACE reads, holding one entry per CDR3 protein. The table has 290,000 or so distinct CDR3 sequences, roughly a fifth seen once; the top ten hold roughly 20%. This entry is derived from a study of T-cell memory formation after mild COVID-19. Study conclusions and caveats: Shrinking CD4+ clones resided mostly in CM and EM, and CD8+ ones in EMRA. There was a balanced CD4/CD8 profile in clones contracting day 15 to 85, and later expanders leaned CD4+. Some clones that responded turned up in pre-infection memory, which suggests that cross-reactive memory joined in.

V and J are TRBV4-1 and TRBJ1-1; the D gene is possibly TRBD1 (6 bases). The sequence was collected from a man aged 18 to 29 who had mild COVID-19 (a few samples of this study predate the infection). Cell type and time point are not known. Material: PBMCs or a T cell subset sorted from them (not recorded which). The CDR3 is CASSQVGARVGSNTEAFF. CDR3 in DNA: TGCGCCAGCAGCCAAGTGGGGGCGCGGGTCGGATCGAACACTGAAGCTTTCTTT.